The present entry profiles one T cell receptor (beta chain) with its context. No antigen is known for it. As for time point: newly diagnosed GD, antithyroid drugs for less than 3 months. PBMCs provided the RNA from which the TCR library was made. The data were taken from a study of regulatory T cells in long-lasting Graves disease. Whole-study results and caveats: Persistent Graves' patients had lower TCR diversity than newly diagnosed ones.

Both iRepertoire HTBI primers and Arm-PCR of CDR3 regions were used to build the TCR beta libraries. A single record per CDR3 protein comes from TCRdb applying MiXCR to the multiplex PCR reads. In the table there are 350,000 to 450,000 distinct CDR3 sequences, more than 13% of which are singletons. Germline V CDR1 and CDR2: LNHDA, SQIVND (reference sequence). The CDR3 consists of 15 residues. J was trimmed by 7 bases and V by 1 base; bases with no gene match: 5. These data also formed part of another study, on T cells in Graves' hyperthyroidism and ophthalmopathy. That work adds: A model built on 13 V-J features separated ophthalmopathy from stable hyperthyroidism. Ophthalmopathy prediction by the model preceded onset by a median approximately six months.

This material consisted of peripheral blood mononuclear cells (PBMCs), taken at new diagnosis, from a patient treated with antithyroid drugs. This receptor was obtained from a woman in her 30s with Graves disease. The V call is TRBV19, the J call TRBJ2-1; 9 bases align to TRBD1. CDR3 nucleotide sequence: TGTGCCAGTAGTATAGGGCGGGACAGGGAGAATGAGCAGTTCTTC. This encodes CASSIGRDRENEQFF.